The clone carrying this T cell receptor beta chain has just a few counts. What it binds is unknown. The protocol was immunoSEQ multiplex PCR, while the TCRdb copy is restricted to in-frame clones and leaves out a portion. The data show some 15,000 clones, 50% seen once. This sample stems from a study of radiation and T cells in renal cell carcinoma. V was shortened by 6 bases and J by 0 bases, with 11 bases between the two germline ends. The CDR3 length is 13 residues. The germline V gene encodes CDR1 SQVTM and CDR2 ANQGSEA. The treatment denotes: 15 Gy SBRT to primary tumor, nephrectomy 4 weeks later. General study results and limits: Irradiated tumors had higher TCR clonality than control tumors. Compared with controls, irradiated tumors had more, larger dominant CDR3 motifs. In blood, top tumor clones expanded by 2 weeks, shrinking by 4.

The starting material was tumor tissue, obtained from a patient whose treatment included radiotherapy and nephrectomy. The chain employs TRBV29-1 and TRBJ1-2; tentative D call: TRBD1 (6 bases). The source is a woman in her fifties or sixties with renal cell carcinoma. The CDR3 spells CSVQDSSNYGYTF. The DNA for the CDR3 is TGCAGCGTACAGGACAGCTCTAACTATGGCTACACCTTC.